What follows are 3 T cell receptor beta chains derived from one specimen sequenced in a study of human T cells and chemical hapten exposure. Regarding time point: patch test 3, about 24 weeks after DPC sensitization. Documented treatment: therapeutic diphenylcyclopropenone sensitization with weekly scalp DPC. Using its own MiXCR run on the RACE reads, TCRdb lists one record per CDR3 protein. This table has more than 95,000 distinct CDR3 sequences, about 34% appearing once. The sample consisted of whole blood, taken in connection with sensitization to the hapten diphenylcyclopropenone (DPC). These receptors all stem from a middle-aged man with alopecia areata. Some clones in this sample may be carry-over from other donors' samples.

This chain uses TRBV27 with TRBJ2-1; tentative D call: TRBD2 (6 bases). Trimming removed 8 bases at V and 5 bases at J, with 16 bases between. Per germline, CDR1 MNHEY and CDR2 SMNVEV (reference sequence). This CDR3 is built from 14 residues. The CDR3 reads CASSSPGLHNEQFF. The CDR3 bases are TGTGCCAGCTCCTCCCCGGGACTTCACAATGAGCAGTTCTTC.

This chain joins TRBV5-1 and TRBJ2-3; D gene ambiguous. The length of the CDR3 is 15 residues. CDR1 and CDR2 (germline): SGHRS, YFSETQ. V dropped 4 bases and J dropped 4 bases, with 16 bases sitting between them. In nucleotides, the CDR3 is TGCGCCAGCAGCCTAGAAACCCCTTCCTCAGATACGCAGTATTTT. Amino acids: CASSLETPSSDTQYF.

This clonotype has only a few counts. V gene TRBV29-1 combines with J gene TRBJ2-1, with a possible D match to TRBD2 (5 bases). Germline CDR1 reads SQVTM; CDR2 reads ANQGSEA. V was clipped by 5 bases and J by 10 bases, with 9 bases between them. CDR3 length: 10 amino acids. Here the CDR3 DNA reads TGCAGCGTTTCCTGGAGGGAGCAGTTCTTC. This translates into CSVSWREQFF.